A selection of T cell receptor beta chains follows, all from one sample in a study of vaccination and CD4 T cells after COVID-19. TCRdb analysed the PCR reads with MiXCR anew, one entry per CDR3 protein. This table holds tens of thousands of distinct CDR3 sequences, 40% to 55% found once. What these receptors recognize is not known. The sequences come from CD4+ T cells from blood, cultured in vitro, collected after SARS-CoV-2 vaccination. These receptors came from a human donor who had recovered from COVID-19. CDR3s include the opening cysteine and the closing phenylalanine or tryptophan. D genes are given only for firm matches. Rows give clone size only sometimes, using once, few, many, or a class for an expanded clone.

TRBJ2-2,-,TRBV11-3,TRBD2,TGTGCCAGCAGCTTCGGACTAGCGGCCACCGGGGAGCTGTTTTTT,CASSFGLAATGELFF
TRBJ2-6,few,TRBV7-2,TRBD1,TGTGCCAGCAGCTTACAGGGGGCAGTTGGGGCCAACGTCCTGACTTTC,CASSLQGAVGANVLTF
TRBJ2-1,-,TRBV19,-,TGTGCCAGTAGTATAGCCAGATACAATGAGCAGTTCTTC,CASSIARYNEQFF
TRBJ2-5,-,TRBV6-2/TRBV6-3,TRBD1,TGTGCCAGCAGTTCACGCAGGGACAGGGCAGAGACCCAGTACTTC,CASSSRRDRAETQYF
TRBJ2-7,-,TRBV6-1,-,TGTGCCAGCAGACTATCCGTGGACGGTTTCTCCTACGAGCAGTACTTC,CASRLSVDGFSYEQYF
TRBJ1-1,few,TRBV7-2,TRBD1,TGTGCCAGCAGCTACCGGACAGGGGCAAAGCCTGAAGCTTTCTTT,CASSYRTGAKPEAFF
TRBJ2-7,-,TRBV11-3,-,TGTGCCAGCAGCTTAGGGGCTAGTTTCCACGAGCAGTACTTC,CASSLGASFHEQYF
TRBJ2-7,-,TRBV30,TRBD1,TGTGCCTGGAGTGAGACAGGGAATGAACAGTACTTC,CAWSETGNEQYF
TRBJ1-2,-,TRBV20-1,-,TGCAGTGCTAGAGAGGGGGGCGCTCGTAATGGCTACACCTTC,CSAREGGARNGYTF
TRBJ2-3,few,TRBV7-2,TRBD1,TGTGCCAGCAGCGAAGGGGGACAGGGAGCAAATACGCAGTATTTT,CASSEGGQGANTQYF
TRBJ1-3,-,TRBV20-1,-,TGCAGTGCTAGAGCGGACGCTACTGGAAACACCATATATTTT,CSARADATGNTIYF
TRBJ2-2,few,TRBV20-1,TRBD1,TGCAGTGCGAGGACAGGGACCGGGGAGCTGTTTTTT,CSARTGTGELFF
TRBJ2-7,-,TRBV5-4,-,TGTGCCAGCAGCACGGACAGCTCCTACGAGCAGTACTTC,CASSTDSSYEQYF
TRBJ1-1,-,TRBV10-3,TRBD1,TGTGCCATCAGTGAGTCGATTGGGCAGGGGGCCCACACTGAAGCTTTCTTT,CAISESIGQGAHTEAFF
TRBJ2-2,-,TRBV12-3/TRBV12-4,TRBD2,TGTGCCAGCAACCCGACTAGCGGGGGGTTCACCGGGGAGCTGTTTTTT,CASNPTSGGFTGELFF
TRBJ2-5,-,TRBV11-3,-,TGTGCCAGCAGCTTAGACGTGGAGGGGGGAGAGACCCAGTACTTC,CASSLDVEGGETQYF
TRBJ1-2,-,TRBV7-8,-,TGTGCCAGCACCCCAATTGCGGGGGGACTTGGCTACACCTTC,CASTPIAGGLGYTF
TRBJ1-1,-,TRBV28,-,TGTGCCAGCAGTTTGATCGCAGTTCGCACTGAAGCTTTCTTT,CASSLIAVRTEAFF
TRBJ2-5,-,TRBV12-5,-,TGTGCTAGTGCTCGAGAGACCCAGTACTTC,CASARETQYF
TRBJ1-1,few,TRBV28,-,TGTGCCAGCAGGAGTGACAACATGAACACTGAAGCTTTCTTT,CASRSDNMNTEAFF
TRBJ2-3,-,TRBV7-2,TRBD1,TGTGCCAGCAGCGAATCCGGGACAGCGGGCACAGATACGCAGTATTTT,CASSESGTAGTDTQYF
TRBJ1-2,-,TRBV10-3,TRBD1,TGTGCCATCAGCGAGGGACAGCGCTACTATGGCTACACCTTC,CAISEGQRYYGYTF
TRBJ2-7,few,TRBV6-1,-,TGTGCCAGCAGCCCAACCATTATCTCCTACGAGCAGTACTTC,CASSPTIISYEQYF
TRBJ2-3,once,TRBV7-2,-,TGTGCCAGCAGCCAACAGGGAGGGGCAGATACGCAGTATTTT,CASSQQGGADTQYF
TRBJ1-5,few,TRBV19,TRBD1,TGTGCCAGTAGTATAGGCAGGGGGCTAATGGATCAGCCCCAGCATTTT,CASSIGRGLMDQPQHF
TRBJ2-7,few,TRBV20-1,-,TGCAGTGCTCTTCTGGCCAAGGGGGAGCAGTACTTC,CSALLAKGEQYF
TRBJ1-5,-,TRBV6-1,-,TGTGCCAGCAGCCAGGGTTATAGCAATCAGCCCCAGCATTTT,CASSQGYSNQPQHF
TRBJ2-7,few,TRBV20-1,TRBD1,TGCAGTGCTAGTTTGGGGACAGGGGCCTACGAGCAGTACTTC,CSASLGTGAYEQYF
TRBJ2-2,few,TRBV7-6,-,TGTGCCAGCAGCTTAGTCTCCGGCACCGGGGAGCTGTTTTTT,CASSLVSGTGELFF
TRBJ2-3,-,TRBV6-5,TRBD2,TGTGCCAGCAGTTACGGACCTAGCGGGAGGGGAGATACGCAGTATTTT,CASSYGPSGRGDTQYF
TRBJ2-3,-,TRBV6-2/TRBV6-3,-,TGTGCCAGCAGGGATAGGGGGGCCGCAGATACGCAGTATTTT,CASRDRGAADTQYF
TRBJ2-2,-,TRBV18,TRBD2,TGTGCCAGCTCACCAGCGCCCGGGACTAGCGGGAGGGCATACACCGGGGAGCTGTTTTTT,CASSPAPGTSGRAYTGELFF